Listed below are T cell receptor beta chains from one sample, sequenced in a study of early T cells in non-severe SARS-CoV-2 infection. TCRdb re-called the 5' RACE reads through MiXCR, storing one row per CDR3 protein. The sample yields approximately 33,000 distinct CDR3 sequences, roughly 5.6% seen once. The sequencing sample was made of whole blood. Source of these receptors: an adult who was a healthcare worker with PCR-confirmed SARS-CoV-2 infection or an uninfected control (not recorded which). Each CDR3 is given without its conserved first and last residue. Fields, in order: V gene, J gene, clone size, CDR3 protein. A row's size may be missing; if present it is once, few, many or a size class.

TRBV7-9	TRBJ2-7	few	ASSPTAWDEQY
TRBV9	TRBJ1-2	many	ASSPNARNYGYT
TRBV10-3	TRBJ1-4	few	AIREGGGNEKLF
TRBV20-1	TRBJ1-5	many	SASIGGQIQPQH
TRBV20-1	TRBJ1-2	few	SAGGTGQNYGYT
TRBV27	TRBJ2-5	many	ASSFRGAGGSETQY
TRBV7-8	TRBJ1-5	few	ASSLSGTGASNQPQH
TRBV27	TRBJ1-4	-	ASRDFIKGKLF
TRBV2	TRBJ1-2	many	ASSEVQLNYGYT
TRBV6-5	TRBJ2-5	many	ASSTGGETQY
TRBV25-1	TRBJ2-7	many	ASRVGLGADEQY
TRBV19	TRBJ2-2	many	ASSVVPRDTGELF
TRBV20-1	TRBJ2-3	few	SARSTSGGDSDTQY
TRBV10-1	TRBJ2-3	many	ASSEGLAGPADTQY
TRBV28	TRBJ1-5	many	ASSLRRYSNQPQH
TRBV7-7	TRBJ2-3	many	ASSLLDRFTDTQY
TRBV7-2	TRBJ1-3	few	ASSFGASGNTIY
TRBV9	TRBJ1-6	many	ASSGDLRSSYNSPLH
TRBV12-3/TRBV12-4	TRBJ1-1	many	ASSLALGTEAF
TRBV9	TRBJ2-2	few	ASSDRTGWNTGELF
TRBV9	TRBJ2-1	many	ASSVDDYRDNEQF
TRBV7-9	TRBJ2-1	few	ASSFFQGYNEQF
TRBV19	TRBJ1-2	many	ASSIVGFRHGYT
TRBV20-1	TRBJ1-5	-	SARENSNQPQH
TRBV6-6	TRBJ2-5	many	AVREVGRRETQY
TRBV5-4	TRBJ2-1	many	ASSPGLAGTYNEQF
TRBV7-3	TRBJ2-1	-	ASSLVASSYNEQF
TRBV12-3/TRBV12-4	TRBJ2-5	many	ASSAGLAGGGTQY